This T cell receptor (beta chain) is from a study of blood T cell repertoires in COVID-19. Whole-study context: Acute and convalescent COVID-19 specimens originated in the United States, Italy and Spain. The analysed material was cDNA or gDNA that came from T cells, B-cell-depleted T cells, or PBMCs.

How the authors handled the data: Researchers report that nucleated cell counts were estimated from reference gene primer amplification. Repertoires were generated with immunoSEQ multiplex PCR, while TCRdb's copy carries only in-frame clones and drops some. V, J and clone size are those of that table, while D and trimming were read from the DNA. Of approximately 180,000 clones in the sample, approximately 85% were seen once. The CDR3 loop spans 15 amino acids. Looked up from germline, CDR1 is SGHNT and CDR2 is YYREEE (reference sequence). Germline trimming cut 0 bases from V and 3 bases from J; bases unmatched to any gene: 3.

The chain joins TRBV5-4 to TRBJ2-1; 7 bases are shared with TRBD2. The specimen sequenced was peripheral blood. The sequence was obtained from a man between 60 and 75 years old with acute or convalescent COVID-19. CDR3 in DNA: TGTGCCAGCAGCTTGGAGGGACTAAACTACAATGAGCAGTTCTTC. Protein product: CASSLEGLNYNEQFF.